The present entry profiles one TCR beta chain with its context. With baseline, cycle 4 day 1, and cycle 7 day 1 as timepoints, blood was sampled. This entry is derived from a study of OX40 agonist ivuxolimab in advanced cancers. Overall study: Dose-escalation patients' cancers were hepatocellular carcinoma, melanoma, renal cell or head and neck cancer.

Germline loops: CDR1 SGHTA, CDR2 FQGNSA. The germline V and J ends were trimmed by 6 bases and 2 bases, with 18 bases remaining between them. The length of the CDR3 is 16 residues. TCRdb keeps only in-frame clones here, not all; method: immunoSEQ multiplex PCR. The sample includes about 74,000 clones, roughly 83% of them seen just once. The receptor was derived from an adult with an advanced solid tumor such as melanoma, head and neck, liver or kidney cancer. Sequenced material: CD4+ or CD8+ T cells sorted from blood, taken in a trial of the OX40 agonist ivuxolimab. The chain recombines TRBV7-2 with TRBJ2-3; D may be TRBD2 (6 bases). DNA of the CDR3: TGTGCCAGCAGGAGTCCCCGGGACTTCTACACAGATACGCAGTATTTT. Translated: CASRSPRDFYTDTQYF.